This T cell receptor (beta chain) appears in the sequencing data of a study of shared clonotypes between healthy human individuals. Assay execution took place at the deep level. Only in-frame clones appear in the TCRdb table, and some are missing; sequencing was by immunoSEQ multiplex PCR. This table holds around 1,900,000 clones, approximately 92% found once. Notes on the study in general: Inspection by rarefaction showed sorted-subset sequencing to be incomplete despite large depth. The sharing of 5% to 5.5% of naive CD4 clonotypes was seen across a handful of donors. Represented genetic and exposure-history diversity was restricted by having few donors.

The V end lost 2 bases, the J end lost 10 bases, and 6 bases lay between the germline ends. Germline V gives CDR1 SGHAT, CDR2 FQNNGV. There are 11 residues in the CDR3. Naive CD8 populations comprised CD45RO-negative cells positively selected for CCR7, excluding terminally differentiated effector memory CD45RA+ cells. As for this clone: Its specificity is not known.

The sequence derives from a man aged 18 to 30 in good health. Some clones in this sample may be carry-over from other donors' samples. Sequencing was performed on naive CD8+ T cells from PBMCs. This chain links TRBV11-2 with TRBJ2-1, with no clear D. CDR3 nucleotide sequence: TGTGCCAGCAGCTTAATGAGGGAGCAGTTCTTC. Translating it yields CASSLMREQFF.